This T cell receptor beta chain was recorded in a study of CD8 T cells in Susac syndrome (dated by TCRdb to between 2019 and 2020). Study-wide context: Among the Susac syndrome patients who were sequenced, clinically active disease was present in 5 or 6 and clinical remission was observed in eight. At blood withdrawal, Susac syndrome patients were therapy-naive, treated with corticosteroids (with IVIg additionally given to some), or treated with IVIg alone. Repertoire sequencing was used to test whether CD8+ T cell activation and differentiation in Susac syndrome was antigen driven. Study-wide findings and limitations: The number of individuals in the TCR sequencing and HLA analysis was recognized as being relatively small. No clonal expansion was detected in the CD4+ T cell repertoire of Susac syndrome patients.

RNA was extracted using the RNeasy kit, and roughly 0.45 to 1 microgram was reverse transcribed with random hexamers. The immunoSEQ multiplex PCR assay, covering 54 Vbeta and 13 Jbeta segments, was used to amplify TCR beta CDR3 regions. PCR amplification bias was corrected using a synthetic template baseline for primer optimization and computational correction. Turning to the authors' computational methods: Reads were assigned to V, D and J genes according to IMGT and analyzed in immunoSEQ Analyzer, with only productive sequences retained. To calculate clonality, Shannon entropy was normalized by log2 of the number of productive unique sequences and then subtracted from one. For each patient and control, public and private clones were evaluated within the 100 most prevalent clones. A clone was defined as Susac-specific if it was absent from the healthy and MS cohorts, from about 1,100 published viral clones and from other ImmuneACCESS disease sequences. TCRdb ran its own pipeline on the public reads, namely fastp trimming at Q25 and MiXCR clone calling, and kept in-frame beta chains. Records with the same CDR3 protein are collapsed into one entry carrying the most frequent genes and DNA. In this record, the V and J calls reflect TCRdb's handling and not the investigators' own analysis. In this sample the table shows 110,000 to 150,000 distinct CDR3 sequences, under 97% of which occur a single time. Approximately 0.08% of the sample is held by the ten biggest clonotypes.

Peripheral blood CD8+ and CD4+ T cells from healthy donors, Susac syndrome patients and multiple sclerosis patients were profiled by high-throughput TCR beta sequencing. Recently defined diagnostic criteria for definite or probable disease were met by the Susac syndrome patients. CD8+ TEMRA cells were enriched by FACS, while bulk CD8+ and CD4+ T cells were purified by magnetic negative isolation. Blood was collected in EDTA tubes and processed within 24 hours, with PBMCs isolated through density gradient centrifugation. PBMCs intended for TCR sequencing were frozen in liquid nitrogen and were later thawed in a 37 degrees C water bath. Purity of sorted or isolated CD4+, CD8+ and CD8+ TEMRA cells was at least 90%. Trimming removed 5 bases from V and 2 bases from J; the gene matches leave 4 bases unexplained. The CDR3 sequence holds 14 residues, the cysteine and phenylalanine included. Of the read, only the CDR3 DNA is kept; its 42 bases are in frame from base 1. CDR1 MDHEN and CDR2 SYDVKM are derived from the germline V gene.

Comments on this clonotype: No cognate antigen has been identified for it. The input lacks base qualities; no much larger clone sits a single base away.

Sequencing was carried out using CD4+ T cells from PBMCs. This chain joins TRBV28 to TRBJ2-5, and TRBD1 matches 8 of the central bases. The TCR was taken from a human donor with Susac syndrome. The CDR3 amino acid sequence is: CASSARDRQETQYF. The DNA sequence is given as TGTGCCAGCAGTGCGCGGGACAGGCAAGAGACCCAGTACTTC.